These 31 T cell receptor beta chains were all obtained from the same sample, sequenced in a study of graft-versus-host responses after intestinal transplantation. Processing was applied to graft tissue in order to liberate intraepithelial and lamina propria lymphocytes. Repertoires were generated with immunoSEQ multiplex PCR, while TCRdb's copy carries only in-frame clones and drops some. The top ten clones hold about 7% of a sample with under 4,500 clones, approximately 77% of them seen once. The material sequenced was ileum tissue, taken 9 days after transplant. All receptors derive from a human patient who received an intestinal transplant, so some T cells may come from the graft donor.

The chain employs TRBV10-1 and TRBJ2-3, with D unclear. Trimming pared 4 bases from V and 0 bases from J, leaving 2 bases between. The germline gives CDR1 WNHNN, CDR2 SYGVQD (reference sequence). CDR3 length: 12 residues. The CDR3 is CASSASTDTQYF. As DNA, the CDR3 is TGCGCCAGCAGTGCTAGCACAGATACGCAGTATTTT.

The CDR3 region is CASSPRTHQPQHF. The CDR3 DNA follows: TGTGCCAGCAGCCCGCGGACGCATCAGCCCCAGCATTTT. The chain employs TRBV7-9 and TRBJ1-5; D not resolved. The germline gives CDR1 SEHNR, CDR2 FQNEAQ (reference sequence). V was trimmed by 5 bases and J by 5 bases, leaving 10 bases between them. This CDR3 is built from 13 residues.

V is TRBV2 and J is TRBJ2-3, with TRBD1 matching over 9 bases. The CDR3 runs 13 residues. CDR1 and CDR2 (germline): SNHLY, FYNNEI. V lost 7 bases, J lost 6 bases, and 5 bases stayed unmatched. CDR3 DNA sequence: TGTGCCAGCACTGGGACAGGGAAGGATACGCAGTATTTT. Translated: CASTGTGKDTQYF.

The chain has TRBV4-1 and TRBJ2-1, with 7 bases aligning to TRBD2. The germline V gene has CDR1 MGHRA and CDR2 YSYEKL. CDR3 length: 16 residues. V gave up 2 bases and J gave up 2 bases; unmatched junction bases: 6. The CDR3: CASSQPLADPYNEQFF. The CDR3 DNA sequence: TGCGCCAGCAGCCAACCGCTAGCGGACCCCTACAATGAGCAGTTCTTC.

The CDR3 reads CASSLLNEKLFF. CDR3 DNA sequence: TGTGCCAGCAGCTTGCTTAATGAAAAACTGTTTTTT. This chain uses TRBV11-2 with TRBJ1-4; D unclear. Germline values: CDR1 SGHAT, CDR2 FQNNGV. The CDR3 runs to 12 residues. V shed 3 bases and J shed 4 bases, with 3 bases lying between them.

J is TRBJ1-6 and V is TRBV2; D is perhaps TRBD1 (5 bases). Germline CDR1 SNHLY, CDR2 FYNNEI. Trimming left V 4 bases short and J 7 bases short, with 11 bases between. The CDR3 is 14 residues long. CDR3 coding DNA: TGTGCCAGCAGTGCACTGGGGGGGAATTCACCCCTCCACTTT. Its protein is CASSALGGNSPLHF.

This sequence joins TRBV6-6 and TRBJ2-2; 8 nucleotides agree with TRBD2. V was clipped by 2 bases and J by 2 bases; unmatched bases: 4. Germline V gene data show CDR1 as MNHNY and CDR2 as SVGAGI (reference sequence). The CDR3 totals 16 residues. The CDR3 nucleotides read TGTGCCAGCAGTTACAAGGGGACTAGAAACACCGGGGAGCTGTTTTTT. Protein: CASSYKGTRNTGELFF.

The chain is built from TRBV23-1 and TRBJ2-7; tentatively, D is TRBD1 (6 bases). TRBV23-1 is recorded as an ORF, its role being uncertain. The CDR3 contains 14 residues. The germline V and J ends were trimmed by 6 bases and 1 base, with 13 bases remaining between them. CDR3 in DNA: TGCGCCAGCAGCCAAATGGACAGATCCTACGAGCAGTACTTC. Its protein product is CASSQMDRSYEQYF.

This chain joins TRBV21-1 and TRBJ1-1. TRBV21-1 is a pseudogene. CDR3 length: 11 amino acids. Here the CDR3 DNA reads TGTGCCAGCCGGGGGTACACTGAAGCTTTCTTT. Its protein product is CASRGYTEAFF.

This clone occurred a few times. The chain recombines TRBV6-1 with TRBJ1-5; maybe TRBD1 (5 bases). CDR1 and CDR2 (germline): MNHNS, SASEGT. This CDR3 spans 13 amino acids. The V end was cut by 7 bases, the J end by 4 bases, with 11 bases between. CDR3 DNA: TGTGCCAGCAAAGTGGGGCCTAATCAGCCCCAGCATTTT. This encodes CASKVGPNQPQHF.

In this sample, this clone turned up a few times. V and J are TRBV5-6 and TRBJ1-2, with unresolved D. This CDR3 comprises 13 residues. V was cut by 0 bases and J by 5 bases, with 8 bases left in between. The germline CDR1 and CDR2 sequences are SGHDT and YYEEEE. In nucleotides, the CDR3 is TGTGCCAGCAGCTTGGGCGGTCGGTATGGCTACACCTTC. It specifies CASSLGGRYGYTF.

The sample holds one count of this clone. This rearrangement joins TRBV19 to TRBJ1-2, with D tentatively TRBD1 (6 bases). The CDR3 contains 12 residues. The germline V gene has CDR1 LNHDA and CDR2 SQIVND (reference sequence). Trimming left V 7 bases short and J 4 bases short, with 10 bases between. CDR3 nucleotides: TGTGCCAGTAAAACAGGGAGCTATGGCTACACCTTC. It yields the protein CASKTGSYGYTF. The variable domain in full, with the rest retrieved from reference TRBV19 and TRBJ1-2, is DGGITQSPKYLFRKEGQNVTLSCEQNLNHDAMYWYRQDPGQGLRLIYYSQIVNDFQKGDIAEGYSVSREKKESFPLTVTSAQKNPTAFYLCASKTGSYGYTFGSGTRLTVV.

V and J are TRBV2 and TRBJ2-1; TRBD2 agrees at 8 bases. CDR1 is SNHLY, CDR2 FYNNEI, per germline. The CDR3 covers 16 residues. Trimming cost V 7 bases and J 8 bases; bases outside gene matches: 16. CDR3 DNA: TGTGCCAGCACTAAAGCCCGGGGGGGCCTTTGGCATGAGCAGTTCTTC. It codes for CASTKARGGLWHEQFF.

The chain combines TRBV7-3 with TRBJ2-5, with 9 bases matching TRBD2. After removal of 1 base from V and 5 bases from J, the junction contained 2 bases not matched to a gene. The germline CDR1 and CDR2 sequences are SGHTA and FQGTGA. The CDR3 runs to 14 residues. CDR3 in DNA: TGTGCCAGCAGCTTAAGCGGGGGGGCCGAGACCCAGTACTTC. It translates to CASSLSGGAETQYF. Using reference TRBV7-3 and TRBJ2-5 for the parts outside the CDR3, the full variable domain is GAGVSQTPSNKVTEKGKYVELRCDPISGHTALYWYRQSLGQGPEFLIYFQGTGAADDSGLPNDRFFAVRPEGSVSTLKIQRTERGDSAVYLCASSLSGGAETQYFGPGTRLLVL.

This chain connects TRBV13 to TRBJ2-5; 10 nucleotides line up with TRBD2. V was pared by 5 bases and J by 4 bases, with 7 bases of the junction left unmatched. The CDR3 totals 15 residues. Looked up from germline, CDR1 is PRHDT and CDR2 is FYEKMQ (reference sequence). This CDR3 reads CASSLAGTSVETQYF. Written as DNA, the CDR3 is TGTGCCAGCAGCCTAGCCGGGACTAGCGTAGAGACCCAGTACTTC.

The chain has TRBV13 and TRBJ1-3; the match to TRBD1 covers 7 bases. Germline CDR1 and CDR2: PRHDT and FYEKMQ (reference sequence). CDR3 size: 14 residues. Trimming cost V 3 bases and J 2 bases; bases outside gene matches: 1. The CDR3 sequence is CASSLGQTGNTIYF. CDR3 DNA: TGTGCCAGCAGCTTGGGACAGACTGGAAACACCATATATTTT.

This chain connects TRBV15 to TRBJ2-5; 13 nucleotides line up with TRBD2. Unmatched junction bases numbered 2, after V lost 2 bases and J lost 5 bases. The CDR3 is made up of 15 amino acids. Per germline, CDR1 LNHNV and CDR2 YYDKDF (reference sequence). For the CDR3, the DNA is TGTGCCACCAGCAGACAACTAGCGGGAGGGGAGACCCAGTACTTC. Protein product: CATSRQLAGGETQYF.

Here the CDR3 reads CAWTTGARGLNEKLFF. Written as DNA, the CDR3 is TGTGCCTGGACGACGGGGGCGAGGGGTCTTAATGAAAAACTGTTTTTT. The chain is built from TRBV30 and TRBJ1-4; TRBD1 is a possible D gene (6 bases). CDR1 is GTSNPN, CDR2 SVGIG, per germline (reference sequence). Trimming removed 4 bases at V and 4 bases at J, with 19 bases between. The CDR3 contains 16 residues.

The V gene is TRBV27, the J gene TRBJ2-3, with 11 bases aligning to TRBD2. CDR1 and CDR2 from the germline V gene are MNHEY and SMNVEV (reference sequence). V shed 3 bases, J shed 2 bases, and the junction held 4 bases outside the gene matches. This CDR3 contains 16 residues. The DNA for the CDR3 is TGTGCCAGCAGTTTCGGACTAGCGGGCTCCACAGATACGCAGTATTTT. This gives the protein CASSFGLAGSTDTQYF.

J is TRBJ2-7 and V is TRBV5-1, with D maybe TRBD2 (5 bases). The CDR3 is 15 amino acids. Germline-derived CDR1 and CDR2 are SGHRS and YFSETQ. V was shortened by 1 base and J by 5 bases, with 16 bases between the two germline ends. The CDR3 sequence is CASSLFREGWDEQYF. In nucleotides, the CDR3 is TGCGCCAGCAGCTTGTTCCGGGAAGGGTGGGACGAGCAGTACTTC. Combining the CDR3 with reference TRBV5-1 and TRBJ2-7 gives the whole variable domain KAGVTQTPRYLIKTRGQQVTLSCSPISGHRSVSWYQQTPGQGLQFLFEYFSETQRNKGNFPGRFSGRQFSNSRSEMNVSTLELGDSALYLCASSLFREGWDEQYFGPGTRLTVT.

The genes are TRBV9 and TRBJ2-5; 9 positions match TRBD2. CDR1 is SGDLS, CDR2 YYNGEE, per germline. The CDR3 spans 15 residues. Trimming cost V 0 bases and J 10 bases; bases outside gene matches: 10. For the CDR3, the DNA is TGTGCCAGCAGCGTAGCGTCTAGCGGGACCAGTGGCCAGTACTTC. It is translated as CASSVASSGTSGQYF.

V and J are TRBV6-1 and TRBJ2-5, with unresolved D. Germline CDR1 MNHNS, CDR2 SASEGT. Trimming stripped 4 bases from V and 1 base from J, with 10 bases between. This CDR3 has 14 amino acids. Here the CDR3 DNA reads TGTGCCAGCAGTGTCCGCCGGTTCCAAGAGACCCAGTACTTC. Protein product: CASSVRRFQETQYF.

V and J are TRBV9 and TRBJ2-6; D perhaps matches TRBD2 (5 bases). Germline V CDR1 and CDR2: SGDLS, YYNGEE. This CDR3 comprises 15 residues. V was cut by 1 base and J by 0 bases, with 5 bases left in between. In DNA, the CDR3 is TGTGCCAGCAGCGTAACTAGCTCTGGGGCCAACGTCCTGACTTTC. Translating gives CASSVTSSGANVLTF.

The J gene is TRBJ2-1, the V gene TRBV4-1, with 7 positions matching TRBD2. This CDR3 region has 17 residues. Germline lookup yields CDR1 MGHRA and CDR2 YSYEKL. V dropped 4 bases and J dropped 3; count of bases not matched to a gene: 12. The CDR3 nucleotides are TGCGCCAGCAGCCCCAGCCGGGGGTTAGCGGGCTACAATGAGCAGTTCTTC. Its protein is CASSPSRGLAGYNEQFF.

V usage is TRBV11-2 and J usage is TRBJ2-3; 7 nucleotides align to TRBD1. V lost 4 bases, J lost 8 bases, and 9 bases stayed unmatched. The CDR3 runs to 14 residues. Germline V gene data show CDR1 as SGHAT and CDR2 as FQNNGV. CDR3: CASSSRTGLGTQYF. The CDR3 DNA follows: TGTGCCAGCAGCTCGCGGACAGGTTTGGGTACGCAGTATTTT.

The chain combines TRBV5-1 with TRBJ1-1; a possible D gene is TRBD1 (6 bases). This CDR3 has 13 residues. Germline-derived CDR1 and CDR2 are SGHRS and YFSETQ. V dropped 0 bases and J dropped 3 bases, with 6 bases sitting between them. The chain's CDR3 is CASSLDRDTEAFF. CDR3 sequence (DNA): TGCGCCAGCAGCTTGGACAGGGACACTGAAGCTTTCTTT. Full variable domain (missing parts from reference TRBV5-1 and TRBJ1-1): KAGVTQTPRYLIKTRGQQVTLSCSPISGHRSVSWYQQTPGQGLQFLFEYFSETQRNKGNFPGRFSGRQFSNSRSEMNVSTLELGDSALYLCASSLDRDTEAFFGQGTRLTVV.

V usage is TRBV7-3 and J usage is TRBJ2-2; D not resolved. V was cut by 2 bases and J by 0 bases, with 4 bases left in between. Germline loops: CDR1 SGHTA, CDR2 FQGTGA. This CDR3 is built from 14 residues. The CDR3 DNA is TGTGCCAGCAGCTTACAGGCGAACACCGGGGAGCTGTTTTTT. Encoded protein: CASSLQANTGELFF.

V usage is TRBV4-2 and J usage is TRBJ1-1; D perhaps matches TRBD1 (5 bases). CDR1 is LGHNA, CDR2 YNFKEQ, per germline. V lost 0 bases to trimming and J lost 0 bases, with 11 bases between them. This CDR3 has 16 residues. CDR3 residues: CASSQDSGALNTEAFF. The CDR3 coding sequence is TGTGCCAGCAGCCAAGATTCTGGGGCTCTGAACACTGAAGCTTTCTTT.

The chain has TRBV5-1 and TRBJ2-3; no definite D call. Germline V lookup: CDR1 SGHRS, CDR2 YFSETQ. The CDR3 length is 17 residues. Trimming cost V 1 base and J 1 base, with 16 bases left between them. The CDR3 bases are TGCGCCAGCAGCTTGTGGGGTACCTCAGGAGGCACAGATACGCAGTATTTT. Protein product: CASSLWGTSGGTDTQYF.

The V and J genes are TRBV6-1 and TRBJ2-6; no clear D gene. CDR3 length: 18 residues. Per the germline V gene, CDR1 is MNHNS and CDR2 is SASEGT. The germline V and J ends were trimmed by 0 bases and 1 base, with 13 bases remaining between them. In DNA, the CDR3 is TGTGCCAGCAGTGAAGCGTATCGGTTGGGGTCTGGGGCCAACGTCCTGACTTTC. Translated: CASSEAYRLGSGANVLTF.

DNA for the CDR3: TGTGCCAGCAGCCCTGCGGGAGGAAATGAGCAGTTCTTC. It yields the protein CASSPAGGNEQFF. This rearrangement joins TRBV7-3 to TRBJ2-1; 8 bases are shared with TRBD2. The junction had 4 bases not matched to a gene; V was cut back by 5 bases and J by 7 bases. Per the germline V gene, CDR1 is SGHTA and CDR2 is FQGTGA. The CDR3 sequence is 13 residues long.